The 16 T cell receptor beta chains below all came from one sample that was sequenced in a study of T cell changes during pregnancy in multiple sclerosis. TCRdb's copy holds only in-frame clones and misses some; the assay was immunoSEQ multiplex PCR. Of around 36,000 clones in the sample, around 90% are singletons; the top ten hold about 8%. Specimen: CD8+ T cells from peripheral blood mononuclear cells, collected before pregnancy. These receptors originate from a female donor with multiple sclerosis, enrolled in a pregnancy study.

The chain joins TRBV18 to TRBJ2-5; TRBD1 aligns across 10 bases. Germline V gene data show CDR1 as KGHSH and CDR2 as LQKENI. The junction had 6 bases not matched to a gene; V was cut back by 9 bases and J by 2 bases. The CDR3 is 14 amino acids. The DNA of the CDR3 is TGTGCCAGTTCCGGGACAGGGGCTCAAGAGACCCAGTACTTC. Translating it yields CASSGTGAQETQYF.

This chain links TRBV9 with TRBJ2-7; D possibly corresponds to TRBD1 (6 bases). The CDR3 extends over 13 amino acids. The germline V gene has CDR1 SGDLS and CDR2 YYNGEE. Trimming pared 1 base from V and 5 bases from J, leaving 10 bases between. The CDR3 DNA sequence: TGTGCCAGCAGCGTAACAGGGAGCGACGAGCAGTACTTC. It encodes CASSVTGSDEQYF.

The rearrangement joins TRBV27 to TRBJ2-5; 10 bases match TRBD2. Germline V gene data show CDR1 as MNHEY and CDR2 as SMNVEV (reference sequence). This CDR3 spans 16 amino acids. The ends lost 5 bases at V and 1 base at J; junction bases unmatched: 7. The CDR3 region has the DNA TGTGCCAGCAGTCCCCGACTAGCGGGCCCCCAAGAGACCCAGTACTTC. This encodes CASSPRLAGPQETQYF.

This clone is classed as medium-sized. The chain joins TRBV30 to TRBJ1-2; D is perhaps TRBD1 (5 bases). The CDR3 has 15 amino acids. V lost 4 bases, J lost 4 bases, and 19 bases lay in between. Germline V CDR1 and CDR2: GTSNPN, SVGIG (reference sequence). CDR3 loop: CAWTETSGGVYGYTF. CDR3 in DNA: TGTGCCTGGACCGAAACCTCGGGGGGGGTCTATGGCTACACCTTC.

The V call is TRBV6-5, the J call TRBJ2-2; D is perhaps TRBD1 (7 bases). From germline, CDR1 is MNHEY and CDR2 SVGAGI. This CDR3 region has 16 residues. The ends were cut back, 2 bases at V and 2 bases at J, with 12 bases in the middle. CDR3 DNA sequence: TGTGCCAGCAGTTACGGAGGGGGCGGAAACACCGGGGAGCTGTTTTTT. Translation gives CASSYGGGGNTGELFF.

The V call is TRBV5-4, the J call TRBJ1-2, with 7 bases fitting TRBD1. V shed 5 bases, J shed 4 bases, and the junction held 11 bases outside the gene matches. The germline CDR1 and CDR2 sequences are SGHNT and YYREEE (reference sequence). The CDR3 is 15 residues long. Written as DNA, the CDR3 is TGTGCCAGCAGTCTTGAGATGACAGGGAGCTATGGCTACACCTTC. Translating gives CASSLEMTGSYGYTF.

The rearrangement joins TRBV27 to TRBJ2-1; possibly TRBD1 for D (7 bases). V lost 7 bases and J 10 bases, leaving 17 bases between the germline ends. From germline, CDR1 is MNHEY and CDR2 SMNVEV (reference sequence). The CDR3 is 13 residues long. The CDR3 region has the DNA TGTGCCAGCACCATTGGCAGGGGGGACGAGCAGTTCTTC. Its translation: CASTIGRGDEQFF.

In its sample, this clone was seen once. Here the CDR3 reads CASSIQGLYNEQFF. The CDR3 nucleotides are TGTGCCAGTAGTATCCAGGGGTTATACAATGAGCAGTTCTTC. This chain links TRBV19 with TRBJ2-1, with D perhaps TRBD1 (6 bases). V lost 3 bases and J lost 4, with 10 bases in between. The CDR3 extends over 14 amino acids. Germline V gene lookup returns CDR1 LNHDA and CDR2 SQIVND (reference sequence).

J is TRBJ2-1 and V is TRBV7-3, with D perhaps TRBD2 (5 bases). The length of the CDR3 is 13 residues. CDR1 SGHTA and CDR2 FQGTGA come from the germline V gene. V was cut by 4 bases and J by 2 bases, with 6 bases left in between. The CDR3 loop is CASSSGAYNEQFF. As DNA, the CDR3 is TGTGCCAGCAGCTCCGGGGCCTACAATGAGCAGTTCTTC.

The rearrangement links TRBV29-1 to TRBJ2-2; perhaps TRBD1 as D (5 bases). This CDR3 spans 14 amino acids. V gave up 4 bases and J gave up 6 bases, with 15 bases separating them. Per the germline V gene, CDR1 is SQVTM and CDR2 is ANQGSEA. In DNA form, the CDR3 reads TGCAGCGTTGTGTTCCCCCAGGGTTCCGGGGAGCTGTTTTTT. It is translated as CSVVFPQGSGELFF.

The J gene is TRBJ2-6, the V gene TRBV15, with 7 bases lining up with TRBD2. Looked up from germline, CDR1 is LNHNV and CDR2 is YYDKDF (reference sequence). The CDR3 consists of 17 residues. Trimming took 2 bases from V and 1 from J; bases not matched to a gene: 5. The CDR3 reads CATSRSTSASGANVLTF. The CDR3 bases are TGTGCCACCAGCAGATCCACTAGCGCATCTGGGGCCAACGTCCTGACTTTC. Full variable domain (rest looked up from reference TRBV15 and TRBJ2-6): DAMVIQNPRYQVTQFGKPVTLSCSQTLNHNVMYWYQQKSSQAPKLLFHYYDKDFNNEADTPDNFQSRRPNTSFCFLDIRSPGLGDTAMYLCATSRSTSASGANVLTFGAGSRLTVL.

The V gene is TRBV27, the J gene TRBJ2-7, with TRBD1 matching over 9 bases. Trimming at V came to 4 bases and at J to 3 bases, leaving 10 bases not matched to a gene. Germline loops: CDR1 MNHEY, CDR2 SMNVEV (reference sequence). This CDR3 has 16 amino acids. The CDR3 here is CASSSLGQGKDYEQYF. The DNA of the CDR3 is TGTGCCAGCAGTTCCCTCGGACAGGGGAAAGACTACGAGCAGTACTTC.

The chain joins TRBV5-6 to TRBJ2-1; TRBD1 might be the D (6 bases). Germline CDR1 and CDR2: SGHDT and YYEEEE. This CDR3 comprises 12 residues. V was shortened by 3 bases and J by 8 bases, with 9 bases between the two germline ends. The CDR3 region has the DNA TGTGCCAGCAGCTACAGGGCTTATGAGCAGTTCTTC. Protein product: CASSYRAYEQFF.

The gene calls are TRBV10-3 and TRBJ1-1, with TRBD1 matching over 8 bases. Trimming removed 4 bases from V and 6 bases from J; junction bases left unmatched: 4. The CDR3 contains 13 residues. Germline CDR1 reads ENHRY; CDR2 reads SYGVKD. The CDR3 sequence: CAISGAGGPEAFF. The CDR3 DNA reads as TGTGCCATCAGTGGGGCAGGGGGCCCTGAAGCTTTCTTT.

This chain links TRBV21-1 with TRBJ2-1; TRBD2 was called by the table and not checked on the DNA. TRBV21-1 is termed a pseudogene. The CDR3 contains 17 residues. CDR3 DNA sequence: TGTGCCAGCAGCCTAAGAGCGGCAGGCGTGCTTAACAATGAGCAGTTCTTC. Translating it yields CASSLRAAGVLNNEQFF.

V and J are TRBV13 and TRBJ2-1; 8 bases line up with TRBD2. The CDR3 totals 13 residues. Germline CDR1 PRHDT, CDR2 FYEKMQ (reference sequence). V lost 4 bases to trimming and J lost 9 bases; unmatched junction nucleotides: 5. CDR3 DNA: TGTGCCAGCAGCTCGGGACTAGGGGCTGAGCAGTTCTTC. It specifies CASSSGLGAEQFF.